Described below is a single T cell receptor (beta chain) sequence and its context. Its antigen is not known. This entry comes from a study of cytomegalovirus exposure and HLA in healthy donors. The overall study: In an early release, HLA-typed donors contributed some 82 million unique TCR sequences.

Overall study findings and caveats: It emerged from a later analysis that several of the most significant clusters appeared to be linked to common viral pathogens.

This CDR3 has 18 residues. V dropped 0 bases and J dropped 2 bases, with 15 bases sitting between them. Germline assignment: CDR1 SGHDT and CDR2 YYEEEE. The PCR employed 60 Vbeta primers together with 13 Jbeta primers. Here immunoSEQ multiplex PCR was the method, and the copy in TCRdb shows in-frame clones only, minus some. The table includes around 140,000 clones, 65% to 85% detected once. This chain links TRBV5-6 with TRBJ2-6, with D possibly matching TRBD1 (6 bases). This clonotype was obtained from a man aged 45-65 years in good health and CMV-seronegative. The sequenced sample was PBMCs. This chain's CDR3 is CASSLGGTQGTGANVLTF. The CDR3, as DNA: TGTGCCAGCAGCTTGGGGGGGACACAGGGAACTGGGGCCAACGTCCTGACTTTC.